This TCR beta chain originates from a study of cytomegalovirus exposure and HLA in healthy donors. Regarding the study as a whole: Under in vitro conditions, a few CMV-associated chains were confirmed as specific for CMV antigens.

The CDR3 runs 17 residues. The V gene's germline CDR1 is MNHNS and CDR2 SASEGT. The V and J ends lost 4 bases and 6 bases, in that order; junction bases with no gene match: 10. Researchers ran the PCR with 60 Vbeta and 13 Jbeta primers. Using immunoSEQ multiplex PCR, the repertoire was profiled, and TCRdb retains in-frame clones only, with some absent. Of about 200,000 clones in the sample, 70% to 85% were seen once. This clone was counted a few times. Antigen unknown. Material: PBMCs. The chain joins TRBV6-1 to TRBJ2-7, with 15 bases identical to TRBD2. The sequence was collected from a man aged 50-59 years in good health and CMV-seronegative. CDR3 DNA: TGTGCCAGCAGTGCTACCGGGACTAGCGGGAGGCGAGGCGAGCAGTACTTC. Its protein product is CASSATGTSGRRGEQYF.